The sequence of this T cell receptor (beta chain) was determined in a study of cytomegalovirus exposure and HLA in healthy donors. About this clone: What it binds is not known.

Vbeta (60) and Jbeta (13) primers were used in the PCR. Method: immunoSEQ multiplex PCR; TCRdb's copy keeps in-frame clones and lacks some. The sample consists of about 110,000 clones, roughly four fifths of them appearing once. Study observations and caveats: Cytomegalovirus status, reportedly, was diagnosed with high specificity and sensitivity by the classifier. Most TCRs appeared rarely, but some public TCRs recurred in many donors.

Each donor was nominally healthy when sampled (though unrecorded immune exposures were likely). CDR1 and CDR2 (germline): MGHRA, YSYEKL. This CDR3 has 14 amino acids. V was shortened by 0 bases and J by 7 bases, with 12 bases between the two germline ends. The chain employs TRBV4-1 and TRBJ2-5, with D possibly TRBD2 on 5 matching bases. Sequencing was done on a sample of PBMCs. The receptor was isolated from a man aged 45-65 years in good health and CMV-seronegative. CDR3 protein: CASSQEGGVGTQYF. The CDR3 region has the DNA TGCGCCAGCAGCCAAGAAGGAGGAGTAGGGACCCAGTACTTC.